This entry lists 17 T cell receptor beta chains sequenced from one sample in a study of CD8 T cells in ankylosing spondylitis. TCRdb called the 5' RACE reads again in MiXCR, with one record for every CDR3 protein. The data contain around 230,000 distinct CDR3 sequences, roughly 8.2% of them singletons. Sequencing was performed on blood, either unsorted or a sorted T cell fraction (not recorded which). Receptors originate from a female donor with ankylosing spondylitis or in good health (not recorded which).

This clonotype was found many times. The chain uses TRBV12-3 or TRBV12-4 and TRBJ2-1; 7 bases agree with TRBD1. This CDR3 has 14 amino acids. The ends lost 6 bases at V and 4 bases at J; junction bases unmatched: 6. CDR3 DNA sequence: TGTGCCAGCAGGCGACAGGGACAATACAATGAGCAGTTCTTC. This translates into CASRRQGQYNEQFF.

At least ten counts were recorded for this clonotype. The chain joins TRBV5-1 to TRBJ2-7, with no clear D. The CDR3 sequence is 13 residues long. V was clipped by 4 bases and J by 6 bases, with 14 bases between them. CDR1 SGHRS and CDR2 YFSETQ come from the germline V gene. The CDR3 protein is CASSPASDGEQYF. CDR3 DNA sequence: TGCGCCAGCAGCCCGGCGTCGGATGGCGAGCAGTACTTC.

As to this clonotype: A read error may explain this, as a much larger clone is one base away. CDR3: CAGSLVGPGANEKLFF. The DNA for the CDR3 is TGTGCCGGCAGTTTAGTAGGGCCGGGAGCTAATGAAAAACTGTTTTTT. V and J are TRBV12-3 or TRBV12-4 and TRBJ1-4; D is ambiguous. The CDR3 loop spans 16 amino acids.

This clonotype was recorded many times. CDR3 loop: CASSSGRKINEKLFF. The DNA for the CDR3 is TGTGCCAGCAGCAGTGGACGGAAAATTAATGAAAAACTGTTTTTT. The J gene is TRBJ1-4, the V gene TRBV28; D call uncertain. The V end lost 6 bases, the J end lost 4 bases, and 15 bases lay between the germline ends. CDR1 MDHEN and CDR2 SYDVKM come from the germline V gene. The CDR3 is 15 residues long.

This clonotype has at least ten counts. V and J are TRBV7-9 and TRBJ2-3; 10 nucleotides agree with TRBD1. Germline CDR1 and CDR2: SEHNR and FQNEAQ (reference sequence). The V segment lost 8 bases and the J segment 5 bases; nucleotides outside the gene matches: 7. The CDR3 covers 14 residues. The CDR3: CASCPTGGGDTQYF. The CDR3 bases are TGTGCCAGCTGCCCGACAGGGGGCGGAGATACGCAGTATTTT.

This chain links TRBV28 with TRBJ2-1; maybe TRBD1 (6 bases). Deletions cut 10 bases from V and 4 bases from J, with 20 bases between. Germline CDR1 reads MDHEN; CDR2 reads SYDVKM. The CDR3 extends over 15 amino acids. The CDR3 nucleotides are TGTGCCACCTACAAAAGGGGGTTTTTTTACAATGAGCAGTTCTTC. This codes for CATYKRGFFYNEQFF.

There are many counts of this clonotype. The chain recombines TRBV4-1 with TRBJ2-1, with TRBD1 matching over 7 bases. The CDR3 spans 14 residues. Germline CDR1 and CDR2: MGHRA and YSYEKL. J gave up 4 bases and V 3 bases, and 3 bases lay outside the gene matches. CDR3 sequence: CASSQRQGYNEQFF. For the CDR3, the DNA is TGCGCCAGCAGCCAGCGACAGGGTTACAATGAGCAGTTCTTC.

The V call is TRBV5-1, the J call TRBJ2-7; the D gene is possibly TRBD1 (6 bases). Germline CDR1 SGHRS, CDR2 YFSETQ. Trimming took off 1 base at V and 6 bases at J, with 14 bases between the two ends. CDR3 length: 14 residues. This CDR3 reads CASSLYRQAREQYF. The CDR3 bases are TGCGCCAGCAGCTTGTACCGACAGGCTCGCGAGCAGTACTTC.

The chain joins TRBV7-2 to TRBJ2-1; TRBD2 agrees at 8 bases. Germline CDR1 is SGHTA and CDR2 is FQGNSA. This CDR3 is 14 amino acids long. The ends lost 3 bases at V and 10 bases at J; junction bases unmatched: 8. The CDR3 region is CASSFTSGRLEQFF. For the CDR3, the DNA is TGTGCCAGCAGCTTCACTAGCGGTCGTTTGGAGCAGTTCTTC.

There are a few counts of this clonotype. The rearrangement links TRBV7-2 to TRBJ1-2; tentatively, D is TRBD1 (6 bases). V was cut by 5 bases and J by 5 bases, with 18 bases left in between. The CDR3 contains 15 residues. CDR1 is SGHTA and CDR2 is FQGNSA in the germline V gene. The CDR3 DNA reads as TGTGCCAGCAGCAAACAGGGAGAGAGCCTATATGGCTACACCTTC. Protein product: CASSKQGESLYGYTF.

This clonotype appeared many times. This chain connects TRBV27 to TRBJ2-7; D is ambiguous. The CDR3 loop spans 15 amino acids. Germline CDR1 and CDR2: MNHEY and SMNVEV (reference sequence). V was clipped by 0 bases and J by 1 base, with 10 bases between them. The CDR3 protein is CASSLSGEVSYEQYF. DNA of the CDR3: TGTGCCAGCAGTTTATCAGGCGAAGTTTCCTACGAGCAGTACTTC.

Ten or more counts support this clonotype. The V gene is TRBV5-6, the J gene TRBJ2-2; D possibly corresponds to TRBD2 (6 bases). The CDR3 length is 16 residues. Germline V gives CDR1 SGHDT, CDR2 YYEEEE. Deletions cut 3 bases from V and 0 bases from J, with 12 bases between. The CDR3 sequence is CASSYGGHTNTGELFF. The DNA for the CDR3 is TGTGCCAGCAGCTACGGAGGGCATACGAACACCGGGGAGCTGTTTTTT.

This clonotype was counted many times. The V call is TRBV6-5, the J call TRBJ1-1; D gene ambiguous. The CDR3 has 14 amino acids. Trimming pared 4 bases from V and 3 bases from J, leaving 12 bases between. CDR1 and CDR2 (germline): MNHEY, SVGAGI. The CDR3 sequence is CASSSHDVDTEAFF. The CDR3 nucleotides read TGTGCCAGCAGTTCCCACGACGTGGACACTGAAGCTTTCTTT.

Regarding this clonotype: A much larger clone lies one base from this, so it may be a read error. The chain uses TRBV7-3 and TRBJ2-1; D might be TRBD1 or TRBD2, each matching 5 bases. CDR1 SGHTA and CDR2 FQGTGA come from the germline V gene. CDR3 length equals 14 residues. DNA of the CDR3: TGTGCCAACAGCTCCTCGGGACCAAACAATGAGCAGTTCTTC. It encodes CANSSSGPNNEQFF. The variable domain in full, with the rest retrieved from reference TRBV7-3 and TRBJ2-1, is GAGVSQTPSNKVTEKGKYVELRCDPISGHTALYWYRQSLGQGPEFLIYFQGTGAADDSGLPNDRFFAVRPEGSVSTLKIQRTERGDSAVYLCANSSSGPNNEQFFGPGTRLTVL.

This clonotype was seen ten or more times. This chain joins TRBV27 and TRBJ2-3, with D perhaps TRBD1 or TRBD2 (6 bases each). The CDR3 runs 13 residues. The germline V gene has CDR1 MNHEY and CDR2 SMNVEV (reference sequence). With 3 bases removed from V and 6 bases from J, the gap between germline ends came to 10 bases. CDR3 in amino acids: CASSFGGGDTQYF. For the CDR3, the DNA is TGTGCCAGCAGTTTCGGGGGCGGTGATACGCAGTATTTT.

There are many counts of this clonotype. The chain joins TRBV7-9 to TRBJ1-5; perhaps TRBD1 as D (5 bases). V gave up 3 bases and J gave up 7 bases, with 16 bases separating them. CDR1 is SEHNR and CDR2 is FQNEAQ in the germline V gene (reference sequence). There are 15 residues in the CDR3. The DNA for the CDR3 is TGTGCCAGCAGCTTGGGCAGGGAGTTAGGACAGCCCCAGCATTTT. Protein: CASSLGRELGQPQHF.

This clonotype has a count of ten or more. V usage is TRBV12-3 or TRBV12-4 and J usage is TRBJ2-3; TRBD2 matches 7 bases. Trimming cost V 6 bases and J 13 bases; bases outside gene matches: 13. This CDR3 has 13 amino acids. The CDR3 DNA follows: TGTGCCAGCAGCCAGATGGAAGCGGGAAGGGAGTATTTT. It codes for CASSQMEAGREYF.